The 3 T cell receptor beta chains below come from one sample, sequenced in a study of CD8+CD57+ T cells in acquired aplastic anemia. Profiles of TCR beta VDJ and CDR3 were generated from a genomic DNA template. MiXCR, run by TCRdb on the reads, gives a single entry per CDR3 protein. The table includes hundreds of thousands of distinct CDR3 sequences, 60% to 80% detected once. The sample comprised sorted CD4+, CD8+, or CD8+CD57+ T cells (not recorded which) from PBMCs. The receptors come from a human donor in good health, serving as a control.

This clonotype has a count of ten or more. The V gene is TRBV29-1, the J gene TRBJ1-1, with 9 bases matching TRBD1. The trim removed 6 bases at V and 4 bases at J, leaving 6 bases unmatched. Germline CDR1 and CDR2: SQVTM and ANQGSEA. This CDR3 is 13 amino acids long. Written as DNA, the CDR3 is TGCAGCGTCCGGACAGGGGTTAGCACTGAAGCTTTCTTT. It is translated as CSVRTGVSTEAFF.

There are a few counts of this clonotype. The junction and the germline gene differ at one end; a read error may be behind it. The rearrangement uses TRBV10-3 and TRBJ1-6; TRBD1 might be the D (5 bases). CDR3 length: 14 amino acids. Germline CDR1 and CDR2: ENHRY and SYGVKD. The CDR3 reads CASSLTGGNPPLHF. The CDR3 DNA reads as TGTGCCAGCAGTTTGACGGGGGGGAATCCACCCCTCCACTTT.

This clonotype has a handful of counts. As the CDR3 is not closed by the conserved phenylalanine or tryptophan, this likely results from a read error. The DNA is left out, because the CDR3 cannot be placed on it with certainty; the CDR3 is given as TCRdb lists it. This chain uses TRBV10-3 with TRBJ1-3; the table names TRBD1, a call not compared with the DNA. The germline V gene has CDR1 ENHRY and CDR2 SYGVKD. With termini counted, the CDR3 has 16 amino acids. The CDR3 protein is CAISAGDRGSGNTMYL.